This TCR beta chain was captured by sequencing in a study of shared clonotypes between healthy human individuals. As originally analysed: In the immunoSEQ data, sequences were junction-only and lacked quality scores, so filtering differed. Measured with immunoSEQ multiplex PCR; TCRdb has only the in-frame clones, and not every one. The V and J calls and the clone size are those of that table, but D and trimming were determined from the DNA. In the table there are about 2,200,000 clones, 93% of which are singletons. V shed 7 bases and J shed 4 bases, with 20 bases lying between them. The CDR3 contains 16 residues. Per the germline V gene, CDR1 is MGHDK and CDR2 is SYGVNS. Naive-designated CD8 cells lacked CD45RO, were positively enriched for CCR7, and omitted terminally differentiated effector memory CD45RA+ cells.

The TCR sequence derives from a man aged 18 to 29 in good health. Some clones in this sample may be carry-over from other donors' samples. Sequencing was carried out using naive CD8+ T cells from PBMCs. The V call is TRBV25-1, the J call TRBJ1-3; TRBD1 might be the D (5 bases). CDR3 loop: CASTGTANVGGNTIYF. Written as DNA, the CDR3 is TGTGCCAGCACCGGGACGGCGAATGTGGGAGGAAACACCATATATTTT.